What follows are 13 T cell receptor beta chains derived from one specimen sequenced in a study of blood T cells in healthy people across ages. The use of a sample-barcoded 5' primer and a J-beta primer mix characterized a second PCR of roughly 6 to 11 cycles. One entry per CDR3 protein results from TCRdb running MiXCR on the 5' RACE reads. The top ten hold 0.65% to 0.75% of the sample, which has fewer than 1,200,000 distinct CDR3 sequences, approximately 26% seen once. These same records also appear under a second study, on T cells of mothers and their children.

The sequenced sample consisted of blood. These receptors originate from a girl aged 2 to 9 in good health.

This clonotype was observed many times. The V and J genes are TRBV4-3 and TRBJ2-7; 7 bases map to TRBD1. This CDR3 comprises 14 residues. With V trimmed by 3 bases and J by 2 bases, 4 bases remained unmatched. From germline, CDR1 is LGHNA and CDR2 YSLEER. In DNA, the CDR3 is TGCGCCAGCAGCCAGGGGACAGCTACCTACGAGCAGTACTTC. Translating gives CASSQGTATYEQYF.

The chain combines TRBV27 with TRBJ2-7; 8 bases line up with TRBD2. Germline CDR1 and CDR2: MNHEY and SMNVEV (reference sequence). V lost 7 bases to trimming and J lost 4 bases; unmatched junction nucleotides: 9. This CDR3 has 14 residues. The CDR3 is CASNPLGGGYEQYF. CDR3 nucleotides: TGTGCCAGCAACCCACTGGGCGGGGGGTACGAGCAGTACTTC.

The CDR3 sequence is CASSPGTEGETQYF. CDR3 DNA sequence: TGTGCCAGCAGCCCCGGGACAGAGGGAGAGACCCAGTACTTC. The chain joins TRBV5-6 to TRBJ2-5; 7 bases agree with TRBD1. Trimming removed 4 bases from V and 4 bases from J; junction bases left unmatched: 7. Germline-derived CDR1 and CDR2 are SGHDT and YYEEEE. This CDR3 has 14 residues.

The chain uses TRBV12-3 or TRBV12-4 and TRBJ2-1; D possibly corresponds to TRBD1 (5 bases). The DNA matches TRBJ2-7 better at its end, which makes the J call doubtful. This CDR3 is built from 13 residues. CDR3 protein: CASSLKGKYEQYF. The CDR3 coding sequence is TGTGCCAGCAGTTTAAAGGGGAAGTACGAGCAGTACTTC.

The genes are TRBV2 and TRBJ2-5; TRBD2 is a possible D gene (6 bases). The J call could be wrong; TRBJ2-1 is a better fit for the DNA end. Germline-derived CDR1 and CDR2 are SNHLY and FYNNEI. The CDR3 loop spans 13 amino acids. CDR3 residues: CASNFAGGREQFF. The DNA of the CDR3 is TGTGCCAGCAACTTCGCAGGAGGGCGTGAGCAGTTCTTC.

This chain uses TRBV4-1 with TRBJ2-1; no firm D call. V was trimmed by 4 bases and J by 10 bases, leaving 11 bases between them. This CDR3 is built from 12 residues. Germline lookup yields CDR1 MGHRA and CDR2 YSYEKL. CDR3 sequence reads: CASSLPPDEQFF. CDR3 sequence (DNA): TGCGCCAGCAGCCTCCCTCCCGACGAGCAGTTCTTC.

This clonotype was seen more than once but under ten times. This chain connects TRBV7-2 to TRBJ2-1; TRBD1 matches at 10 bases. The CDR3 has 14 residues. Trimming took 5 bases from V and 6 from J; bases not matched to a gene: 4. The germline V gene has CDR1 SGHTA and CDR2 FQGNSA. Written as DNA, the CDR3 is TGTGCCAGCAGCCACCGGACAGGGGGCAATGAGCAGTTCTTC. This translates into CASSHRTGGNEQFF. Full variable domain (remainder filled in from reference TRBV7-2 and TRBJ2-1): GAGVSQSPSNKVTEKGKDVELRCDPISGHTALYWYRQSLGQGLEFLIYFQGNSAPDKSGLPSDRFSAERTGGSVSTLTIQRTQQEDSAVYLCASSHRTGGNEQFFGPGTRLTVL.

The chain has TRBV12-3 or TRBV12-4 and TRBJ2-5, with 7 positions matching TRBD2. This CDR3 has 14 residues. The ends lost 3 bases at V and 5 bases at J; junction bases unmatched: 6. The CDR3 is CASSFGGTNETQYF. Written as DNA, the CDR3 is TGTGCCAGCAGTTTTGGCGGGACTAACGAGACCCAGTACTTC.

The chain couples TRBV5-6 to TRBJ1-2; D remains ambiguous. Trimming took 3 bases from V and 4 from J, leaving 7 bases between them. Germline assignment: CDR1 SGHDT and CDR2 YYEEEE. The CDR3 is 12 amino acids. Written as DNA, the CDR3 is TGTGCCAGCAGCTCCTCATTCTATGGCTACACCTTC. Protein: CASSSSFYGYTF. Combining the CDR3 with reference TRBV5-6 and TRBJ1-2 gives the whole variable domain DAGVTQSPTHLIKTRGQQVTLRCSPKSGHDTVSWYQQALGQGPQFIFQYYEEEERQRGNFPDRFSGHQFPNYSSELNVNALLLGDSALYLCASSSSFYGYTFGSGTRLTVV.

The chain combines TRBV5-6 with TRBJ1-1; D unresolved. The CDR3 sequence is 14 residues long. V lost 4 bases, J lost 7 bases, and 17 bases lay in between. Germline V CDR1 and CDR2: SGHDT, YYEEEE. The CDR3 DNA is TGTGCCAGCAGCGACGCTCGGATGAATCTTGAAGCTTTCTTT. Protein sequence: CASSDARMNLEAFF. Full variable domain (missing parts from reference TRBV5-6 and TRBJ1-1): DAGVTQSPTHLIKTRGQQVTLRCSPKSGHDTVSWYQQALGQGPQFIFQYYEEEERQRGNFPDRFSGHQFPNYSSELNVNALLLGDSALYLCASSDARMNLEAFFGQGTRLTVV.

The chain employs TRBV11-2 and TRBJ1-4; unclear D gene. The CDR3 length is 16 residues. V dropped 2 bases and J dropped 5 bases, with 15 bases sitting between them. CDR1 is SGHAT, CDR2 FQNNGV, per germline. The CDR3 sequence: CASSLIPWAGNEKLFF. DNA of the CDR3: TGTGCCAGCAGCTTAATACCCTGGGCGGGAAATGAAAAACTGTTTTTT.

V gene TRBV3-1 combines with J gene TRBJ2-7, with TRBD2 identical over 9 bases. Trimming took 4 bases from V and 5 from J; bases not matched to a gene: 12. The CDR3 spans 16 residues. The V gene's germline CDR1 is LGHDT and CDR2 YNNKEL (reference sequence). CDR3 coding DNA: TGTGCCAGCAGCCGCAGGGGGTTCGAGCGGGAGGACGAGCAGTACTTC. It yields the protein CASSRRGFEREDEQYF.

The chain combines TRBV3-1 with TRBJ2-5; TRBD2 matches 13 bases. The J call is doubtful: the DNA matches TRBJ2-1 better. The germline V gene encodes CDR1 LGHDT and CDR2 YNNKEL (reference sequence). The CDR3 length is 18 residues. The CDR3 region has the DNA TGTGCCAGCAGCCAAGATCGATTAGGGACTAGCGGGGAGAGTGAGCAGTTCTTC. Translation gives CASSQDRLGTSGESEQFF.